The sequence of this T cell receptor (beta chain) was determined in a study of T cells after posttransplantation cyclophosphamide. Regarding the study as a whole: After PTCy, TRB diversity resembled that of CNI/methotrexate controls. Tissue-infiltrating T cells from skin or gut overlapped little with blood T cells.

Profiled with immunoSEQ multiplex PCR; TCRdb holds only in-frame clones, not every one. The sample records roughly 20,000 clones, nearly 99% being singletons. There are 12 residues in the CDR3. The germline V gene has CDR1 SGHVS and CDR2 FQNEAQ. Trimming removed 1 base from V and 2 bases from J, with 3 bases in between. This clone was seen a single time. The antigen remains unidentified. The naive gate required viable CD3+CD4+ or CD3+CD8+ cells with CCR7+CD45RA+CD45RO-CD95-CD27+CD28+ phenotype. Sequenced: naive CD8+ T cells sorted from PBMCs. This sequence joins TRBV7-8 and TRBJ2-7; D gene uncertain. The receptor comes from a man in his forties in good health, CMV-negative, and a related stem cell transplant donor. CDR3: CASSLVAYEQYF. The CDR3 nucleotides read TGTGCCAGCAGCTTAGTCGCCTACGAGCAGTACTTC.